These 23 T cell receptor beta chains share one sample of origin, sequenced in a study of tumor and adjacent non-tumor tissue in lung cancer. Three rounds of nested PCR, following a modified ARM-PCR protocol, produced the TCRbeta library. TCRdb used MiXCR to reprocess the multiplex PCR reads, holding one entry per CDR3 protein. The table records more than 120,000 distinct CDR3 sequences, around two thirds of them present only once. The template was RNA from unsorted bulk tissue. The sequenced material came from lung tumor tissue. The receptors originated from a man in his 60s with small cell lung cancer.

Regarding this clonotype: This may arise from a read error, as a much more abundant clone is one base away. The chain combines TRBV4-1 with TRBJ2-6, with D possibly matching TRBD1 (6 bases). Trimming removed 1 base at V and 4 bases at J, with 14 bases between. The CDR3 runs to 17 residues. Germline V gene sequence: CDR1 MGHRA, CDR2 YSYEKL. DNA of the CDR3: TGCGCCAGCAGCCAAGTCCCTCCGACAGGAGGGGCCAACGTCCTGACTTTC. This codes for CASSQVPPTGGANVLTF.

This sequence joins TRBV28 and TRBJ1-5, with 10 bases aligning to TRBD1. The V gene end was trimmed by 4 bases and the J gene end by 5 bases; junction bases not matched to a gene: 5. CDR1 is MDHEN, CDR2 SYDVKM, per germline. The length of the CDR3 is 15 residues. CDR3 DNA: TGTGCCAGCAGTTCACTGACAGGGGGCGATCAGCCCCAGCATTTT. Protein sequence: CASSSLTGGDQPQHF.

Concerning this clonotype: At one of its ends the junction is not consistent with the germline gene, which may arise from a read error. The chain combines TRBV5-1 with TRBJ2-1, with 8 bases lining up with TRBD2. The germline V gene encodes CDR1 SGHRS and CDR2 YFSETQ. This CDR3 is 17 amino acids long. In DNA form, the CDR3 reads TGCGCCAGCAGCGCGGGACTAGTGGGATTTAGGCCCAATGAGCGGTTCTTC. Protein sequence: CASSAGLVGFRPNERFF.

V gene TRBV29-1 combines with J gene TRBJ2-7, with TRBD1 identical over 10 bases. V shed 2 bases, J shed 6 bases, and the junction held 4 bases outside the gene matches. CDR3 length: 13 amino acids. CDR1 and CDR2 from the germline V gene are SQVTM and ANQGSEA. The CDR3 DNA reads TGCAGCGTTGAACCCGGGACAGGGGTCGAGCAGTACTTC. Its translation is CSVEPGTGVEQYF.

The rearrangement links TRBV12-3 or TRBV12-4 to TRBJ1-5; TRBD1 might be the D (5 bases). The CDR3 is 14 amino acids. Between the trimmed V and J ends, which lost 10 bases and 1 base, there was a span of 14 bases. CDR3 region: CAISSWGSNQPQHF. CDR3 DNA sequence: TGTGCCATCAGCAGCTGGGGGAGCAATCAGCCCCAGCATTTT.

A note on this clonotype: At one boundary the junction diverges from the germline segment, which might be a read error. The genes are TRBV20-1 and TRBJ2-7, with 9 positions matching TRBD2. This CDR3 is built from 16 residues. Per the germline V gene, CDR1 is DFQATT and CDR2 is SNEGSKA (reference sequence). The CDR3 DNA sequence: TGCAGTGCTAACGGAGACATAGCGGGAGAGAGGTACGAGCAGTATTTC. Translated, it gives CSANGDIAGERYEQYF.

The chain recombines TRBV4-1 with TRBJ2-7, with 9 positions matching TRBD1. Germline loops: CDR1 MGHRA, CDR2 YSYEKL. V trimming: 4 bases; J trimming: 2 bases; junction bases outside the gene matches: 3. The CDR3 sequence is 14 residues long. The CDR3 region is CASSLYRGPYEQYF. As DNA, the CDR3 is TGCGCCAGCAGCCTCTACAGGGGGCCCTACGAGCAGTACTTC.

As regards this clonotype: This may stem from a read error, because a much larger clone lies one nucleotide away. The chain uses TRBV5-5 and TRBJ1-3, with 7 bases identical to TRBD1. Germline V gives CDR1 SGHKS, CDR2 YYEKEE (reference sequence). The CDR3 consists of 17 residues. After removal of 5 bases from V and 0 bases from J, the junction contained 11 bases not matched to a gene. This CDR3 reads CASSYPGTESSGNTIYF. CDR3 DNA: TGTGCCAGCAGTTATCCCGGGACAGAGAGCTCTGGAAACACCATATATTTT. The whole variable domain, filled in from reference TRBV5-5 and TRBJ1-3, reads DAGVTQSPTHLIKTRGQQVTLRCSPISGHKSVSWYQQVLGQGPQFIFQYYEKEERGRGNFPDRFSARQFPNYSSELNVNALLLGDSALYLCASSYPGTESSGNTIYFGEGSWLTVV.

This clonotype was counted at least ten times. This chain links TRBV24-1 with TRBJ2-3; D might be TRBD2 (5 bases). Germline V lookup: CDR1 KGHDR, CDR2 SFDVKD. Trimming pared 4 bases from V and 8 bases from J, leaving 15 bases between. This CDR3 has 14 amino acids. CDR3 sequence: CATSDRTDPRTQYF. The CDR3 DNA reads as TGTGCCACCAGTGACAGGACTGACCCACGTACGCAGTATTTT.

As regards this clonotype: This sequence may be a read error, since a much larger clone differs from it by one base. V gene TRBV20-1 combines with J gene TRBJ2-7; D ambiguous. CDR1 is DFQATT and CDR2 is SNEGSKA in the germline V gene (reference sequence). The CDR3 sequence is 12 residues long. V lost 1 base to trimming and J lost 7 bases, with 11 bases between them. The CDR3 DNA follows: TGCAGTGCTAGAGGGAAGTTGGTTGAGCAGTACTTC. Translated, it gives CSARGKLVEQYF.

The sample holds one count of this clonotype. The germline gene is not matched at one end of the junction; a read error may be the cause. The chain has TRBV11-1 and TRBJ2-1; D unresolved. CDR3 length: 13 amino acids. Germline CDR1 is SGHAT and CDR2 is FQDESV (reference sequence). The CDR3 nucleotides are TGTGCCACCAGCTTAGACGTGAACAATGAGCAGTTCTTC. Amino acid sequence: CATSLDVNNEQFF.

A note on this clonotype: A read error is possible here, since a much larger clone lies one base away. A read error is likely, as this CDR3 ends without the conserved phenylalanine or tryptophan. This chain links TRBV29-1 with TRBJ2-3, with TRBD2 identical over 9 bases. This CDR3 region has 14 residues. With 7 bases clipped from V and 5 bases from J, the junction kept 10 bases outside the gene matches. Per germline, CDR1 SQVTM and CDR2 ANQGSEA. The CDR3 sequence is CSAEGGRAGDTQYS. In DNA form, the CDR3 reads TGCAGCGCCGAGGGCGGGAGGGCCGGAGATACGCAGTATTCT.

This clonotype was found once. The chain uses TRBV5-1 and TRBJ2-1; TRBD2 matches 9 bases. The length of the CDR3 is 18 residues. Germline V gene data show CDR1 as SGHRS and CDR2 as YFSETQ. V shed 3 bases and J 7 bases; nucleotides not matched to a gene: 17. The CDR3 loop is CASSSGRLREGRVNEQFF. DNA for the CDR3: TGCGCCAGCAGCTCGGGGAGGTTGCGGGAGGGCAGGGTGAATGAGCAGTTCTTC.

This chain connects TRBV11-2 to TRBJ2-1, with D maybe TRBD2 (6 bases). The CDR3 loop spans 16 amino acids. Trimming removed 1 base from V and 10 bases from J, with 20 bases in between. Germline CDR1 reads SGHAT; CDR2 reads FQNNGV. The CDR3 region has the DNA TGTGCCAGCAGCTTAGCGGCGGGGATCTCCTACGACGAGCAGTTCTTC. Its translation: CASSLAAGISYDEQFF.

V gene TRBV20-1 combines with J gene TRBJ2-3, with 9 nucleotides matching TRBD1. V lost 0 bases to trimming and J lost 8 bases; unmatched junction nucleotides: 12. CDR1 DFQATT and CDR2 SNEGSKA come from the germline V gene (reference sequence). This CDR3 has 16 residues. The DNA for the CDR3 is TGCAGTGCTAGAGAAGGACAGGGGCGCTCTGTTTTTACGCAGTATTTT. Protein sequence: CSAREGQGRSVFTQYF.

To note about this clonotype: Lacking the conserved final phenylalanine or tryptophan, this CDR3 likely reflects a read error. The chain combines TRBV7-8 with TRBJ1-2; 12 nucleotides line up with TRBD1. The CDR3 loop spans 17 amino acids. V lost 4 bases to trimming and J lost 4 bases; unmatched junction nucleotides: 10. CDR1 is SGHVS, CDR2 FQNEAQ, per germline. CDR3 sequence: CASSSPGDRGPVYGYTL. The CDR3 coding sequence is TGTGCCAGCAGCTCGCCCGGGGACAGGGGGCCGGTCTATGGCTACACCTTG.

To note about this clonotype: One end of the junction varies from germline; a read error may be responsible. This chain links TRBV5-4 with TRBJ2-7, with 9 bases matching TRBD1. The CDR3 has 14 residues. CDR1 and CDR2 (germline): SGHNT, YYREEE (reference sequence). Written as DNA, the CDR3 is TGTACCAGCAGCCATCCCGGGACAGGGCACGAGCAATACTTC. Translating gives CTSSHPGTGHEQYF.

This clonotype was seen at least ten times. The chain is built from TRBV20-1 and TRBJ2-3; TRBD2 matches at 7 bases. Germline V CDR1 and CDR2: DFQATT, SNEGSKA (reference sequence). Trimming cost V 6 bases and J 0 bases; bases outside gene matches: 6. There are 14 residues in the CDR3. The CDR3 DNA is TGCAGTGCAAAAAGCGGGGCAAGCACAGATACGCAGTATTTT. Translating gives CSAKSGASTDTQYF.

In the case of this clonotype: At one end the junction does not follow the germline gene, possibly because of a read error. The rearrangement uses TRBV11-2 and TRBJ2-2, with 7 bases that match TRBD1. CDR3 length: 16 amino acids. Germline CDR1 reads SGHAT; CDR2 reads FQNNGV. The chain's CDR3 is CASSSRQGYMTGELFF. As DNA, the CDR3 is TGTGCTAGCAGCTCCCGACAGGGATATATGACCGGGGAGCTGTTTTTT.

This clonotype was detected a few times. The gene calls are TRBV6-5 and TRBJ2-2; D is unresolved. V lost 6 bases and J lost 7, with 9 bases in between. Looked up from germline, CDR1 is MNHEY and CDR2 is SVGAGI. The CDR3 is made up of 12 amino acids. CDR3 sequence (DNA): TGTGCCAGCAGCCGAACGCACGGGGAGCTGTTTTTT. It specifies CASSRTHGELFF.

The sample holds a few counts of this clonotype. At one of its ends the junction is not consistent with the germline gene, which may arise from a read error. The genes are TRBV4-1 and TRBJ2-7, with 7 bases fitting TRBD2. Germline CDR1 reads MGHRA; CDR2 reads YSYEKL. CDR3 length: 14 amino acids. The CDR3 nucleotides are TGCGTCAGCAGCCTAGCGGAGAGCTCCTACGAGCGGTACTTC. Protein product: CVSSLAESSYERYF.

This clonotype was found once. The chain links TRBV6-2 or TRBV6-3 to TRBJ2-2; a weak D match, TRBD1 (5 bases). V was shortened by 10 bases and J by 5 bases, with 23 bases between the two germline ends. The CDR3 consists of 16 residues. From germline, CDR1 is MNHEY and CDR2 SVGEGT. The CDR3 reads CANGLMLVAGTGELFF. In DNA, the CDR3 is TGTGCCAACGGGTTGATGTTGGTGGCAGGGACCGGGGAGCTGTTTTTT.

This clonotype was picked up a small number of times. The chain has TRBV6-1 and TRBJ1-5; possible D gene TRBD1, 5 bases. Germline CDR1 reads MNHNS; CDR2 reads SASEGT. V shed 1 base and J shed 1 base, with 14 bases lying between them. The CDR3 runs 17 residues. The CDR3, as DNA: TGTGCCAGCAGTGAAGGGCCTAGGGACGGGAGCAATCAGCCCCAGCATTTT. Protein product: CASSEGPRDGSNQPQHF.